Reported below is one T cell receptor beta chain. The clone's antigen remains unknown. The record has no base qualities; no much larger clone is one base away. The collaborating institutions used their own protocols to collect whole blood in K2EDTA tubes. For TCRbeta analysis, collaborators shipped samples in one of three forms: frozen whole blood, isolated PBMCs, or DNA extracted from either of those sample types. The entry originates in a study of blood T cell repertoires in COVID-19 (dated by TCRdb to 2020 to 2022). With regard to the full study: The collaborator samples originated in the United States, Italy and Spain and spanned the acute and convalescent phases of COVID-19. The prospective study material was composed of cDNA or gDNA derived from T cells, B-cell-depleted T cells, or PBMCs. The dataset comprised deeply sampled blood TCRbeta repertoires from subjects exposed to, actively infected with, or recovered from COVID-19. The repertoires were released in a freely available public database meant as a resource for research on the immune response to SARS-CoV-2. The samples were drawn from two sources: the first 160 participants of the ongoing ImmuneRACE study, and 1,000 to 1,500 subjects contributed by 6 global collaborators. A de-identified subject ID, COVID-19 status, age in years and sex were almost always included in the sample metadata. HLA class I and class II types, where available, came from metadata supplied by the sample provider rather than from assay-based typing.

TCRbeta CDR3 regions were amplified from genomic DNA by means of the immunoSEQ Assay, a bias-controlled multiplex PCR. Per the original workflow: The number of nucleated cells in each sample was estimated from the amplification of reference gene primers within the assay. To quantify the absolute abundance of each unique TCRbeta CDR3 rearrangement, sequence reads were collapsed and filtered. Productive Simpson clonality was computed per sample as the square root of Simpson's diversity index over productive rearrangements. TCRdb re-hosts the immuneACCESS table, in-frame sequences only. Its copies lack some clones; in the studies checked, an unresolved V gene accounts for under half of them, and the cause for the rest is not known. V and J calls and clone size come straight from that table; D and trimming were deduced from the DNA. In this sample the table shows roughly 76,000 clones, around 75% of which occur a single time. The ten largest account for around a fifth of the sample.

General conclusions and limits of the study: Clinical and demographic metadata were provided uncurated, with the amount varying by source and participant.

This clonotype originated in a man between 65 and 85 years old with acute or convalescent COVID-19. The sample comprised peripheral blood.

The CDR3 protein sequence reads: CASSLTQGQETQYF. The bases read TGTGCCAGCAGTTTAACACAGGGGCAAGAGACCCAGTACTTC. The rearrangement joined TRBV28 to TRBJ2-5; the junction holds 7 bases that match TRBD1. Trimming takes 2 bases off V and 2 bases off J; junction bases not matched to a gene: 2. CDR1 is given as MDHEN and CDR2 as SYDVKM, both from the germline V gene. From its cysteine to its phenylalanine, the CDR3 spans 14 amino acids. Only the CDR3 DNA stays, 42 bases, in frame from base 1.